The entry that follows covers one TCR beta chain sequence. V shed 0 bases and J shed 8 bases, with 13 bases lying between them. This CDR3 contains 15 residues. This specimen belongs to a study of technical replicates of blood from a few donors. Sequencing was performed with immunoSEQ multiplex PCR; in TCRdb, only in-frame clones are kept and a portion is missing. The sample shows 75,000 to 100,000 clones, roughly 94% of them seen only once. The chain is built from TRBV23-1 and TRBJ1-4, with D unresolved. TRBV23-1 is an ORF, and what it does is uncertain. The sample was T cells isolated from PBMCs. The clonotype was recovered from a human donor in good health. This chain's CDR3 is CASSQSSNEKEKLFF. CDR3 nucleotides: TGCGCCAGCAGTCAATCCTCAAACGAGAAGGAAAAACTGTTTTTT.